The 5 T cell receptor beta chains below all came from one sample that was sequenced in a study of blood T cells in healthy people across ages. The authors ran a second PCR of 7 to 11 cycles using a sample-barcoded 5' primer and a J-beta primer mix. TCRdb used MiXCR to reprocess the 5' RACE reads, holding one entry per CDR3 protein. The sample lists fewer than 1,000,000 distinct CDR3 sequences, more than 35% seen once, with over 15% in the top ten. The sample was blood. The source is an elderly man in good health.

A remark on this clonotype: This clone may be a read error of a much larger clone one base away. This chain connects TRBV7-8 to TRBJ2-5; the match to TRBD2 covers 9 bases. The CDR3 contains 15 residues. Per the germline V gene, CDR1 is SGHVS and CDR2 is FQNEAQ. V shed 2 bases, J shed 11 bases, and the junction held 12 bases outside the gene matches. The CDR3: CASSLTGTSYNEQYF. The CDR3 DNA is TGTGCCAGCAGCTTAACCGGGACTAGCTACAATGAGCAGTACTTC.

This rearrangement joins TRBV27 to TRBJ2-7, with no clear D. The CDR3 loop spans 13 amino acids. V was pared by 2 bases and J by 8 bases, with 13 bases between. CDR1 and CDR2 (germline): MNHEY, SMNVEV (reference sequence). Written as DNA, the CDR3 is TGTGCCAGCAGTTTACGACCCGCGGATCAGCAGTACTTC. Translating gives CASSLRPADQQYF.

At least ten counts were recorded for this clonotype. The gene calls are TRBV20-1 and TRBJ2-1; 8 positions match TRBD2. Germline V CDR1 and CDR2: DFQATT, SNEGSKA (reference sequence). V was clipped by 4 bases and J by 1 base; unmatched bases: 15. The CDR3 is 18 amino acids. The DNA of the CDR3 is TGCAGTGCTATGGTAGCGGGGAGAGGGGGTGGATCCTACAATGAGCAGTTCTTC. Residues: CSAMVAGRGGGSYNEQFF.

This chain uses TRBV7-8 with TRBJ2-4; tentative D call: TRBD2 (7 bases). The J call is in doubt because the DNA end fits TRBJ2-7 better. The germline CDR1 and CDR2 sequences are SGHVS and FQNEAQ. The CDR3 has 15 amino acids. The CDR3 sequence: CASSLRGRGGYEQYF. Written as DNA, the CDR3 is TGTGCCAGCAGCTTAAGGGGGAGGGGTGGCTACGAGCAGTACTTC.

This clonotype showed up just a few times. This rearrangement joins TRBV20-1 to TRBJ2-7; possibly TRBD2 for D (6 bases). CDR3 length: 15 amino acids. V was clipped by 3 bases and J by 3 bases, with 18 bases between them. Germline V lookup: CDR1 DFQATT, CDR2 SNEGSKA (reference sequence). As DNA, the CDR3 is TGCAGTGCTAGCGATCGCGGCGGGGCGCTCTACGAGCAGTACTTC. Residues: CSASDRGGALYEQYF.